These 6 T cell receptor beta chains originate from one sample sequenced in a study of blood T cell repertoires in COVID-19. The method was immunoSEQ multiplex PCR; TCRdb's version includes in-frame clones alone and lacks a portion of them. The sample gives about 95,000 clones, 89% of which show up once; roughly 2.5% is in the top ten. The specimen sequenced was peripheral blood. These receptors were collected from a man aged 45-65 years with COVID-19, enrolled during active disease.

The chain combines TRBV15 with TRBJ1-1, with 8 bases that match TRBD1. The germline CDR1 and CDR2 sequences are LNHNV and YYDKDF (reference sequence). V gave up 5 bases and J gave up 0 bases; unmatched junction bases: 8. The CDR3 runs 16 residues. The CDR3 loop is CATSLIAGGLNTEAFF. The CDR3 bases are TGTGCCACCAGCCTAATCGCAGGGGGCTTGAACACTGAAGCTTTCTTT.

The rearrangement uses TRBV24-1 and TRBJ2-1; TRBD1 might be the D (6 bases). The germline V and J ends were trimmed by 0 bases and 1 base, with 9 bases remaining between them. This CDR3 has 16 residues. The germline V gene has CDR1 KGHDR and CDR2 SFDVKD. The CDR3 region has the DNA TGTGCCACCAGTGATTTGATAGGGGGTTCCTACAATGAGCAGTTCTTC. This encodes CATSDLIGGSYNEQFF.

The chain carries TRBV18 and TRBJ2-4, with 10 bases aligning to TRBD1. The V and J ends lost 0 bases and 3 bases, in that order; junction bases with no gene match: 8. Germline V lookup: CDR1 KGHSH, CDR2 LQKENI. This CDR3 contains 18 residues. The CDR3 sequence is CASSPPSIGTGVKNIQYF. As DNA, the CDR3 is TGTGCCAGCTCACCACCCTCCATTGGGACAGGGGTCAAAAACATTCAGTACTTC.

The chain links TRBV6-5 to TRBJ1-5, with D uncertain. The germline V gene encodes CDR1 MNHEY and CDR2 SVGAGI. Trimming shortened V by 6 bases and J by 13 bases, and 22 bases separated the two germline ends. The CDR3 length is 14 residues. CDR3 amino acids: CASRKTNSGNRQHF. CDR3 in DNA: TGTGCCAGCAGAAAAACCAATTCGGGGAATCGACAGCATTTT.

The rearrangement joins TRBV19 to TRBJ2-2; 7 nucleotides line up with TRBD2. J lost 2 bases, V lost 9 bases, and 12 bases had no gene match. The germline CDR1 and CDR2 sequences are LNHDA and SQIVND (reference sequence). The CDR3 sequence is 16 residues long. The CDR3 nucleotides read TGTGCCAGCAGGCCTGGGGGGGGACCTAACACCGGGGAGCTGTTTTTT. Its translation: CASRPGGGPNTGELFF.

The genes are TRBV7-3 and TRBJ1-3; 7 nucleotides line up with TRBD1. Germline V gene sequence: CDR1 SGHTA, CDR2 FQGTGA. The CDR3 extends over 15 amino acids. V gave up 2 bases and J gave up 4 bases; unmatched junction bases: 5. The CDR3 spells CASSLEGARGNTIYF. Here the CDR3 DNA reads TGTGCCAGCAGCTTAGAGGGGGCGAGAGGAAACACCATATATTTT.